The present T cell receptor (beta chain) was sequenced within a study of cytomegalovirus exposure and HLA in healthy donors. Germline V lookup: CDR1 LGHNA, CDR2 YNFKEQ. V lost 9 bases and J 5 bases, leaving 14 bases between the germline ends. The CDR3 is made up of 13 amino acids. The PCR contained 60 Vbeta and 13 Jbeta primers. Sequencing used immunoSEQ multiplex PCR; TCRdb keeps in-frame clones, though not all of them. The sample has over 150,000 clones; just over 75% are singletons. In the case of this clone: Its antigen is unknown.

Study conclusions and caveats: In a later analysis, common viral pathogens appeared linked to several of the most significant clusters. Rarity held for most TCR sequences, but there were some public TCRs that occurred in many donors. With further analysis later on, most CMV-associated TCR beta chains appeared HLA-restricted.

Sequenced input: PBMCs. The chain joins TRBV4-2 to TRBJ1-5; tentative D call: TRBD1 (6 bases). The TCR originated in a woman aged 55-70 years in good health and CMV-seropositive. CDR3 residues: CARLDSGHQPQHF. In DNA, the CDR3 is TGTGCCAGGCTGGACAGTGGGCATCAGCCCCAGCATTTT.